This T cell receptor beta chain comes out of a study of blood T cell repertoires in COVID-19. Libraries were prepared by immunoSEQ multiplex PCR; TCRdb keeps only in-frame clonotypes and omits some of them. This table holds approximately 490,000 clones, around 87% found once. J gave up 4 bases and V 5 bases, and 12 bases lay outside the gene matches. There are 16 residues in the CDR3. Germline CDR1 and CDR2: SGHVS and FNYEAQ. Participants were placed into cohorts based on the clinical history they reported. Sequencing input: PBMCs or T cells enriched from blood (not recorded which). The V gene is TRBV7-6, the J gene TRBJ1-2; 8 bases are shared with TRBD1. The sequence was collected from a woman under 30 who had recovered from COVID-19. Written as DNA, the CDR3 is TGTGCCAGCAGCCCCGCCAACCAGGGGGCTTTCTATGGCTACACCTTC. Translating it yields CASSPANQGAFYGYTF.